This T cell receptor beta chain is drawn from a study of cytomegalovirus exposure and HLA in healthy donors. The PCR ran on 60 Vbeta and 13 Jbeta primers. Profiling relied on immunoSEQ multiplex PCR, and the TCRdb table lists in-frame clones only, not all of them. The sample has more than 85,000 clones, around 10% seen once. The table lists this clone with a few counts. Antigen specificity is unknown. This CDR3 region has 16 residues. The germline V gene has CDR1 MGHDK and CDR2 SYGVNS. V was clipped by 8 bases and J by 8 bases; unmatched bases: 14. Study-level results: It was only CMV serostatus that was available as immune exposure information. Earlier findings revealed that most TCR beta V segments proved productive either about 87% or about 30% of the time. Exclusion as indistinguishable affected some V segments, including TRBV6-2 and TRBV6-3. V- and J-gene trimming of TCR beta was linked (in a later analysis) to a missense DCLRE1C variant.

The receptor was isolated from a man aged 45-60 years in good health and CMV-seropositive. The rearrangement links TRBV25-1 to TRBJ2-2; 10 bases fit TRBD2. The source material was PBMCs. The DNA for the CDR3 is TGTGCCAGCGAGATAGCGGGAGGAACGGACGCTGGGGAGCTGTTTTTT. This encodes CASEIAGGTDAGELFF.